The clone carrying this T cell receptor (beta chain) occurred a few times. These data are taken from a study of blood T cell repertoires in COVID-19. Study-wide context: There were acute and convalescent COVID-19 samples, and they came from the United States, Italy and Spain.

The CDR3 spans 18 residues. V shed 0 bases, J shed 0 bases, and the junction held 8 bases outside the gene matches. CDR1 and CDR2 from the germline V gene are LNHDA and SQIVND (reference sequence). In the original workflow: Estimated nucleated cell counts came from reference gene primer amplification. Assay: immunoSEQ multiplex PCR; the TCRdb copy retains only in-frame clones and omits some. That table furnishes V, J and clone size, whereas the DNA furnished D and trimming. The sample records 150,000 to 180,000 clones, approximately 80% being singletons. Seattle's cohort entered during active infection and was followed longitudinally.

This TCR derives from a woman between 55 and 75 years old with COVID-19, enrolled during active disease. The gene calls are TRBV19 and TRBJ1-5, with TRBD1 identical over 7 bases. The sample was peripheral blood. The CDR3 DNA sequence: TGTGCCAGTAGTATAGATTGGGGACAGCATTTTAGCAATCAGCCCCAGCATTTT. Translated: CASSIDWGQHFSNQPQHF.